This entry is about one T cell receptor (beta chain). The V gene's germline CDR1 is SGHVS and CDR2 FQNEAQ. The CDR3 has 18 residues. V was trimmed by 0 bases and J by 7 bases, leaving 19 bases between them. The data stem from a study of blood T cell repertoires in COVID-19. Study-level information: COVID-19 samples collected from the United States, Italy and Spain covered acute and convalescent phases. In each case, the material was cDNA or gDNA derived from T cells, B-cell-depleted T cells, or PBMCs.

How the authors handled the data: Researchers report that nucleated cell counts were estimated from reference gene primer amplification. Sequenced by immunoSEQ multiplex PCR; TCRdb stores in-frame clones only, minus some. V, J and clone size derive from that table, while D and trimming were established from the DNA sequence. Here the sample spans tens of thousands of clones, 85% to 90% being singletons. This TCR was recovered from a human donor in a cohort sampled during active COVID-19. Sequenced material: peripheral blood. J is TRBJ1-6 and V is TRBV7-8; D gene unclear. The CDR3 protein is CASSLARTDPTANSPLHF. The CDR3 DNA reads TGTGCCAGCAGCTTAGCGAGAACAGATCCCACTGCGAATTCACCCCTCCACTTT.